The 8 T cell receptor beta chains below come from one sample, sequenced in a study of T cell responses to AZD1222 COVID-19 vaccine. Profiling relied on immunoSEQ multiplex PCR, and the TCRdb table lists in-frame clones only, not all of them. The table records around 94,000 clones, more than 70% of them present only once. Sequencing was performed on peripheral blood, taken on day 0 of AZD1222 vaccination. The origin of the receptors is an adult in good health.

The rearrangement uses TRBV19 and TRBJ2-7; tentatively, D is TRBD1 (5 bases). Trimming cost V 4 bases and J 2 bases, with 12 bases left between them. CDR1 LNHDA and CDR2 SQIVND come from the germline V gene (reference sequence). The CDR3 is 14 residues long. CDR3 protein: CASSRGGPTYEQYF. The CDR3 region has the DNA TGTGCCAGTAGTAGGGGCGGTCCGACCTACGAGCAGTACTTC.

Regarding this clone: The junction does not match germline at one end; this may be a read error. The CDR3 here is CASSYRGSGDTIYF. Written as DNA, the CDR3 is TGTGCCAGCAGCTATAGGGGTTCTGGAGACACCATATATTTT. This chain connects TRBV6-5 to TRBJ1-3, with D tentatively TRBD1 (5 bases). Germline CDR1 and CDR2: MNHEY and SVGAGI. The CDR3 is made up of 14 amino acids.

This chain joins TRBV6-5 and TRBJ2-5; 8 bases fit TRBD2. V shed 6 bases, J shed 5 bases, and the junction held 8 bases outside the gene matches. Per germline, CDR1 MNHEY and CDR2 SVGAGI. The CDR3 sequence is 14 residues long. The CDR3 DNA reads TGTGCCAGCAGGGGCGGGGGGACCCTGGAGACCCAGTACTTC. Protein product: CASRGGGTLETQYF.

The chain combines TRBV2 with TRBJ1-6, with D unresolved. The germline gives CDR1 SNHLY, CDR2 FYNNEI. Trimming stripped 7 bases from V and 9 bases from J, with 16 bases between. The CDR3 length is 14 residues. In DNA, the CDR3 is TGTGCCAGCATCGCTCGGAGGCCGGCTTCACCCCTCCACTTT. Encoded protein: CASIARRPASPLHF.

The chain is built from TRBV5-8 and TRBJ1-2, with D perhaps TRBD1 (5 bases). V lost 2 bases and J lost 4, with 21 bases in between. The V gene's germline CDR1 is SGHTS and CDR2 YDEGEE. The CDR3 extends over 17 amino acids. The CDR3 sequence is CASSFKGAQDGSYGYTF. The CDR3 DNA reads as TGTGCCAGCAGCTTCAAAGGGGCGCAGGATGGTTCCTATGGCTACACCTTC.

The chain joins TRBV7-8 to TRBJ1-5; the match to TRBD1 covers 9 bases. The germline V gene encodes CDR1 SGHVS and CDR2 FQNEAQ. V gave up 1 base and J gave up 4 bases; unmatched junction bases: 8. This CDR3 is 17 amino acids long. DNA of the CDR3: TGTGCCAGCAGCTTAGACCCGACAGGGGGATCAAATCAGCCCCAGCATTTT. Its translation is CASSLDPTGGSNQPQHF.

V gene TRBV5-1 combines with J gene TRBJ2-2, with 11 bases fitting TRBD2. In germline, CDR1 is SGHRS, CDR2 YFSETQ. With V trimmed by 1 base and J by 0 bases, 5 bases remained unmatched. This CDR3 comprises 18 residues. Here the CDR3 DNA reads TGCGCCAGCAGCTTGTCCCTAGCGGGGGGCGCGAACACCGGGGAGCTGTTTTTT. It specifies CASSLSLAGGANTGELFF.

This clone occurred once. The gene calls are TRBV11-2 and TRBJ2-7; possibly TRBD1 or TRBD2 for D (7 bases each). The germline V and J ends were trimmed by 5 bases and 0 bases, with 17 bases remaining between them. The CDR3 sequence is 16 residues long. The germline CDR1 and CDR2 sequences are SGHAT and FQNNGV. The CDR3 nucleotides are TGTGCCAGCAGCCCGTTAAAGCGGGACAGCTCCTACGAGCAGTACTTC. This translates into CASSPLKRDSSYEQYF.